Following are 15 T cell receptor beta chains from one sample sequenced in a study of shared clonotypes between healthy human individuals. The table came from immunoSEQ multiplex PCR; TCRdb's copy has only in-frame clones and leaves some out. The table has approximately 1.5 million clones, approximately 98.5% seen once. Sequencing was done on a sample of naive CD4+ T cells sorted from blood. Sample subset: CD45RA+ positively selected. These receptors all come from a man aged 30 to 39 in good health.

The gene calls are TRBV7-8 and TRBJ2-1; 10 nucleotides agree with TRBD2. The CDR3 length is 16 residues. Germline assignment: CDR1 SGHVS and CDR2 FQNEAQ. Trimming removed 5 bases from V and 5 bases from J; junction bases left unmatched: 9. In DNA, the CDR3 is TGTGCCAGCAGCCCACGCCTAGCGGGAGATAACAATGAGCAGTTCTTC. Protein: CASSPRLAGDNNEQFF.

This rearrangement joins TRBV6-1 to TRBJ2-5; maybe TRBD1 (5 bases). This CDR3 spans 13 amino acids. Germline assignment: CDR1 MNHNS and CDR2 SASEGT. The germline V and J ends were trimmed by 1 base and 5 bases, with 8 bases remaining between them. In DNA form, the CDR3 reads TGTGCCAGCAGTGAAGAAGGGGTGGAGACCCAGTACTTC. Protein sequence: CASSEEGVETQYF.

The chain couples TRBV6-5 to TRBJ2-3, with TRBD1 matching 10 bases. Losses at the gene ends were 6 bases for V and 3 bases for J; bases not matched to a gene: 6. Germline CDR1 and CDR2: MNHEY and SVGAGI. CDR3 length: 15 amino acids. The CDR3 nucleotides are TGTGCCAGCAGCAGGGGACAGGGGAGGACAGATACGCAGTATTTT. This codes for CASSRGQGRTDTQYF.

V is TRBV2 and J is TRBJ1-1, with a weak D call TRBD1 (5 bases). Germline V CDR1 and CDR2: SNHLY, FYNNEI. CDR3 size: 13 residues. The ends were cut back, 7 bases at V and 6 bases at J, with 15 bases in the middle. CDR3 sequence (DNA): TGTGCCAGCAACTCAGGGATTATGTCTGAAGCTTTCTTT. This encodes CASNSGIMSEAFF.

The rearrangement uses TRBV25-1 and TRBJ2-7; D is possibly TRBD1 or TRBD2 (5 bases each). The CDR3 is 12 residues long. In germline, CDR1 is MGHDK, CDR2 SYGVNS. V gave up 10 bases and J gave up 2 bases, with 12 bases separating them. The CDR3: CATRDDTYEQYF. CDR3 in DNA: TGTGCCACTAGGGACGACACCTACGAGCAGTACTTC.

The V and J genes are TRBV27 and TRBJ2-3; the match to TRBD1 covers 9 bases. The germline V gene encodes CDR1 MNHEY and CDR2 SMNVEV (reference sequence). The CDR3 spans 15 residues. Unmatched junction bases numbered 11, after V lost 6 bases and J lost 7 bases. The CDR3 sequence is CASSLRQGGTHTQYF. In DNA, the CDR3 is TGTGCCAGCAGCCTCCGACAGGGGGGCACTCATACGCAGTATTTT.

The rearrangement links TRBV27 to TRBJ2-7; D is tentatively TRBD1 or TRBD2 (6 bases each). Trimming stripped 4 bases from V and 4 bases from J, with 17 bases between. The CDR3 contains 15 residues. The germline gives CDR1 MNHEY, CDR2 SMNVEV (reference sequence). Here the CDR3 reads CASSSRGDPFYEQYF. The CDR3 coding sequence is TGTGCCAGCAGTTCGAGGGGGGACCCCTTTTACGAGCAGTACTTC.

The genes are TRBV5-5 and TRBJ2-3; 7 nucleotides match TRBD1. The CDR3 extends over 15 amino acids. CDR1 is SGHKS and CDR2 is YYEKEE in the germline V gene (reference sequence). The junction had 5 bases not matched to a gene; V was cut back by 4 bases and J by 0 bases. The CDR3 region is CASSRGQTSTDTQYF. The CDR3 DNA reads TGTGCCAGCAGCCGGGGACAGACAAGCACAGATACGCAGTATTTT.

The rearrangement uses TRBV5-1 and TRBJ2-2, with D perhaps TRBD1 or TRBD2 (5 bases each). The CDR3 runs 15 residues. Germline values: CDR1 SGHRS, CDR2 YFSETQ. V was shortened by 5 bases and J by 5 bases, with 16 bases between the two germline ends. DNA of the CDR3: TGCGCCAGCAGGTCCCCGGGGCACCTGACCGGGGAGCTGTTTTTT. Translated, it gives CASRSPGHLTGELFF.

V is TRBV11-2 and J is TRBJ2-1; 9 nucleotides match TRBD2. Losses at the gene ends were 3 bases for V and 5 bases for J; bases not matched to a gene: 8. The length of the CDR3 is 16 residues. CDR1 and CDR2 from the germline V gene are SGHAT and FQNNGV. The CDR3: CASSFLAGVRHNEQFF. The CDR3, as DNA: TGTGCCAGCAGCTTCTTAGCGGGAGTTCGTCACAATGAGCAGTTCTTC.

The chain employs TRBV19 and TRBJ2-2; D is ambiguous. V was clipped by 11 bases and J by 0 bases, with 19 bases between them. Germline V CDR1 and CDR2: LNHDA, SQIVND (reference sequence). The CDR3 has 16 residues. Here the CDR3 reads CAVGGSTFANTGELFF. The CDR3 nucleotides read TGTGCCGTAGGTGGTAGCACATTCGCGAACACCGGGGAGCTGTTTTTT.

This clone was picked up one time. The CDR3 here is CASSRRGDTQYF. CDR3 nucleotides: TGTGCCAGTAGTAGGCGGGGAGATACGCAGTATTTT. The chain joins TRBV19 to TRBJ2-3; D perhaps matches TRBD2 (6 bases). The CDR3 loop spans 12 amino acids. In germline, CDR1 is LNHDA, CDR2 SQIVND (reference sequence). Trimming left V 4 bases short and J 5 bases short, with 7 bases between.

The V call is TRBV5-1, the J call TRBJ1-2; TRBD1 is a possible D gene (6 bases). Germline-derived CDR1 and CDR2 are SGHRS and YFSETQ. V was shortened by 0 bases and J by 7 bases, with 13 bases between the two germline ends. The CDR3 is 14 residues long. Here the CDR3 reads CASSLGFRGGGYTF. In DNA form, the CDR3 reads TGCGCCAGCAGCTTGGGTTTCAGGGGAGGTGGCTACACCTTC. The whole variable domain, remainder taken from reference TRBV5-1 and TRBJ1-2, is KAGVTQTPRYLIKTRGQQVTLSCSPISGHRSVSWYQQTPGQGLQFLFEYFSETQRNKGNFPGRFSGRQFSNSRSEMNVSTLELGDSALYLCASSLGFRGGGYTFGSGTRLTVV.

The rearrangement uses TRBV5-1 and TRBJ1-1, with D unresolved. The CDR3 totals 15 residues. V was cut by 2 bases and J by 5 bases, with 16 bases left in between. Germline V CDR1 and CDR2: SGHRS, YFSETQ. This CDR3 is CASSFTIDALTEAFF. CDR3 nucleotides: TGCGCCAGCAGCTTTACCATAGATGCTCTTACTGAAGCTTTCTTT. Full variable domain (remainder filled in from reference TRBV5-1 and TRBJ1-1): KAGVTQTPRYLIKTRGQQVTLSCSPISGHRSVSWYQQTPGQGLQFLFEYFSETQRNKGNFPGRFSGRQFSNSRSEMNVSTLELGDSALYLCASSFTIDALTEAFFGQGTRLTVV.

As for this clone: The same CDR3 can be traced to other DNA sequences in this sample. The rearrangement uses TRBV28 and TRBJ2-1, with 10 bases lining up with TRBD2. Germline trimming cut 5 bases from V and 2 bases from J; bases unmatched to any gene: 3. The CDR3 is made up of 15 amino acids. In germline, CDR1 is MDHEN, CDR2 SYDVKM. The CDR3 here is CASSLAGVTYNEQFF. CDR3 bases: TGTGCCAGCAGTCTAGCGGGAGTAACCTACAATGAGCAGTTCTTC. Looking up the rest from reference TRBV28 and TRBJ2-1 gives the full variable domain: DVKVTQSSRYLVKRTGEKVFLECVQDMDHENMFWYRQDPGLGLRLIYFSYDVKMKEKGDIPEGYSVSREKKERFSLILESASTNQTSMYLCASSLAGVTYNEQFFGPGTRLTVL.